This T cell receptor beta chain was sequenced in a study of OX40 agonist ivuxolimab in advanced cancers. Study-wide background: Patients in dose escalation had liver, melanoma, kidney or head and neck cancers. Of mixed ages from roughly 23 to 80 and averaging about 60 years, the group was about 86% male. Broader study findings: Clonal expansion by week 6 occurred in CD4+ and CD8+ blood T cells (at 0.1 to 3.0 mg/kg).

The junction had 8 bases not matched to a gene; V was cut back by 3 bases and J by 5 bases. The germline V gene has CDR1 KGHSH and CDR2 LQKENI. The CDR3 loop spans 15 amino acids. The method was immunoSEQ multiplex PCR; TCRdb's version includes in-frame clones alone and lacks a portion of them. The sample consists of tens of thousands of clones, approximately 94% of them appearing once. A note on this clone: No antigen is known for it.

The TCR sequence derives from an adult with an advanced solid tumor such as melanoma, head and neck, liver or kidney cancer. The sample consisted of CD4+ or CD8+ T cells sorted from blood, taken in a trial of the OX40 agonist ivuxolimab. The chain carries TRBV18 and TRBJ2-7, with 9 bases that match TRBD1. CDR3 sequence: CASSPSGQGAHEQYF. The CDR3 nucleotides read TGTGCCAGCTCACCCTCGGGACAGGGAGCCCACGAGCAGTACTTC. The full variable domain, completed using reference TRBV18 and TRBJ2-7, is NAGVMQNPRHLVRRRGQEARLRCSPMKGHSHVYWYRQLPEEGLKFMVYLQKENIIDESGMPKERFSAEFPKEGPSILRIQQVVRGDSAAYFCASSPSGQGAHEQYFGPGTRLTVT.